This entry lists 25 T cell receptor beta chains sequenced from one sample in a study of CD8 T cells in Susac syndrome. A quantity of about 0.5 to 1 ug RNA underwent reverse transcription using random hexamers. In TCRdb, the immunoSEQ multiplex PCR reads were re-called with MiXCR into one record per CDR3 protein. The data show a few hundred thousand distinct CDR3 sequences, over 90% seen once. Source material: CD4+ T cells from PBMCs. The origin of the receptors is a human donor with Susac syndrome.

The CDR3 loop is CSARDDGTDSYNSPLHF. The CDR3 bases are TGCAGTGCTAGAGATGACGGGACCGATTCCTATAATTCACCCCTCCACTTT. V and J are TRBV20-1 and TRBJ1-6; a weak D match, TRBD1 (5 bases). V lost 0 bases to trimming and J lost 1 base, with 13 bases between them. CDR3 length: 17 residues. The germline gives CDR1 DFQATT, CDR2 SNEGSKA (reference sequence).

The chain has TRBV7-2 and TRBJ1-1; 7 nucleotides line up with TRBD1. V was clipped by 6 bases and J by 4 bases; unmatched bases: 8. CDR1 is SGHTA, CDR2 FQGNSA, per germline. The CDR3 runs to 14 residues. CDR3 region: CASRLSGTVTEAFF. Written as DNA, the CDR3 is TGTGCCAGCAGATTGTCCGGGACAGTCACTGAAGCTTTCTTT.

This clonotype was counted once. The chain has TRBV5-1 and TRBJ1-5; D may be TRBD1 (6 bases). The length of the CDR3 is 15 residues. Per the germline V gene, CDR1 is SGHRS and CDR2 is YFSETQ. V lost 4 bases to trimming and J lost 5 bases, with 16 bases between them. CDR3: CASSLTTGSDQPQHF. The DNA of the CDR3 is TGCGCCAGCAGCCTAACGACAGGTTCCGATCAGCCCCAGCATTTT.

The chain combines TRBV20-1 with TRBJ1-2; D gene unclear. V was trimmed by 4 bases and J by 8 bases, leaving 14 bases between them. This CDR3 contains 12 residues. The germline V gene has CDR1 DFQATT and CDR2 SNEGSKA (reference sequence). This CDR3 is CSAKDLRTGYTF. DNA for the CDR3: TGCAGTGCTAAGGACCTCAGAACGGGCTACACCTTC.

A single count supports this clonotype. The rearrangement uses TRBV20-1 and TRBJ2-1; D may correspond to TRBD1 or TRBD2 (5 bases each). Germline CDR1 DFQATT, CDR2 SNEGSKA (reference sequence). V lost 1 base, J lost 0 bases, and 10 bases lay in between. The CDR3 has 15 amino acids. CDR3 protein: CSARGGVSSYNEQFF. The CDR3 DNA reads as TGCAGTGCTAGAGGAGGGGTTAGCTCCTACAATGAGCAGTTCTTC.

V is TRBV28 and J is TRBJ2-3; D possibly matches TRBD1 or TRBD2 (5 bases each). The CDR3 covers 15 residues. Germline assignment: CDR1 MDHEN and CDR2 SYDVKM. Between the trimmed V and J ends, which lost 7 bases and 8 bases, there was a span of 22 bases. The chain's CDR3 is CASTTGRGDLSTQYF. The DNA of the CDR3 is TGTGCCAGCACCACAGGACGGGGCGATCTAAGTACGCAGTATTTT.

The gene calls are TRBV5-4 and TRBJ1-2, with D possibly TRBD1 on 5 matching bases. The germline V and J ends were trimmed by 3 bases and 0 bases, with 9 bases remaining between them. The germline V gene has CDR1 SGHNT and CDR2 YYREEE (reference sequence). The CDR3 consists of 14 residues. The CDR3 sequence: CASSSTTANYGYTF. The CDR3, as DNA: TGTGCCAGCAGCTCCACGACAGCTAACTATGGCTACACCTTC. Complete variable domain (other parts from reference TRBV5-4 and TRBJ1-2): ETGVTQSPTHLIKTRGQQVTLRCSSQSGHNTVSWYQQALGQGPQFIFQYYREEENGRGNFPPRFSGLQFPNYSSELNVNALELDDSALYLCASSSTTANYGYTFGSGTRLTVV.

This chain links TRBV20-1 with TRBJ2-7, with D maybe TRBD1 (5 bases). Germline CDR1 DFQATT, CDR2 SNEGSKA (reference sequence). The CDR3 loop spans 14 amino acids. The V end lost 5 bases, the J end lost 1 base, and 15 bases lay between the germline ends. The CDR3 spells CSADRRVLSYEQYF. The CDR3 nucleotides read TGCAGTGCTGACCGCAGGGTTCTATCCTACGAGCAGTACTTC.

The CDR3: CASSVDGIGELFF. The DNA of the CDR3 is TGTGCCAGCAGCGTAGACGGCATTGGGGAGCTGTTTTTT. The rearrangement joins TRBV9 to TRBJ2-2; D is undetermined. V gave up 0 bases and J gave up 8 bases, with 8 bases separating them. In germline, CDR1 is SGDLS, CDR2 YYNGEE. There are 13 residues in the CDR3. The whole variable domain, filled in from reference TRBV9 and TRBJ2-2, reads DSGVTQTPKHLITATGQRVTLRCSPRSGDLSVYWYQQSLDQGLQFLIQYYNGEERAKGNILERFSAQQFPDLHSELNLSSLELGDSALYFCASSVDGIGELFFGEGSRLTVL.

The chain uses TRBV29-1 and TRBJ1-1; the D is unclear. V lost 7 bases to trimming and J lost 5 bases, with 17 bases between them. This CDR3 has 13 residues. The germline V gene encodes CDR1 SQVTM and CDR2 ANQGSEA. CDR3 DNA: TGCAGCGCCCGGATCGCTGGTGGGACTGAAGCTTTCTTT. Its protein is CSARIAGGTEAFF. The full variable domain, completed using reference TRBV29-1 and TRBJ1-1, is SAVISQKPSRDICQRGTSLTIQCQVDSQVTMMFWYRQQPGQSLTLIATANQGSEATYESGFVIDKFPISRPNLTFSTLTVSNMSPEDSSIYLCSARIAGGTEAFFGQGTRLTVV.

The V and J genes are TRBV28 and TRBJ2-6, with no clear D. Trimming cost V 9 bases and J 1 base, with 1 base left between them. The CDR3 contains 11 residues. The germline gives CDR1 MDHEN, CDR2 SYDVKM. The CDR3 loop is CASSGANVLTF. CDR3 DNA sequence: TGTGCCAGTTCTGGGGCCAACGTCCTGACTTTC.

In this sample, this clonotype turned up once. This chain links TRBV5-1 with TRBJ2-5; perhaps D is TRBD1 or TRBD2 (5 bases each). Germline CDR1 SGHRS, CDR2 YFSETQ. V lost 2 bases and J lost 1, with 15 bases in between. The CDR3 covers 16 residues. The CDR3 is CASSLDGLRGQETQYF. The CDR3 DNA follows: TGCGCCAGCAGCTTAGACGGATTGAGGGGCCAAGAGACCCAGTACTTC.

V gene TRBV6-2 or TRBV6-3 combines with J gene TRBJ1-1; 8 nucleotides align to TRBD1. Germline lookup yields CDR1 MNHEY and CDR2 SVGEGT. V gave up 5 bases and J gave up 11 bases; unmatched junction bases: 16. The CDR3 loop spans 15 amino acids. CDR3 DNA: TGTGCCAGCAGTAAGACCGGGACAGGAAATGGAAAGGCTTTCTTT. It is translated as CASSKTGTGNGKAFF.

The chain couples TRBV7-2 to TRBJ2-7; a weak D match, TRBD2 (6 bases). The V end lost 5 bases, the J end lost 4 bases, and 12 bases lay between the germline ends. The CDR3 has 13 residues. CDR1 and CDR2 (germline): SGHTA, FQGNSA. The CDR3 loop is CASSLPGGYEQYF. The CDR3 nucleotides read TGTGCCAGCAGCCTTCCCGGGGGTTACGAGCAGTACTTC.

The chain has TRBV5-6 and TRBJ2-1; perhaps D is TRBD1 or TRBD2 (6 bases each). The CDR3 is made up of 16 amino acids. From germline, CDR1 is SGHDT and CDR2 YYEEEE. The V end was cut by 0 bases, the J end by 4 bases, with 14 bases between. For the CDR3, the DNA is TGTGCCAGCAGCTTGGTTGGGGGGCCCGTTTACAATGAGCAGTTCTTC. This codes for CASSLVGGPVYNEQFF. The whole variable domain, filled in from reference TRBV5-6 and TRBJ2-1, reads DAGVTQSPTHLIKTRGQQVTLRCSPKSGHDTVSWYQQALGQGPQFIFQYYEEEERQRGNFPDRFSGHQFPNYSSELNVNALLLGDSALYLCASSLVGGPVYNEQFFGPGTRLTVL.

CDR3 DNA: TGTGCCACTAAACTCCGGGACAGAGACTATGGCTACACCTTC. Residues: CATKLRDRDYGYTF. The chain employs TRBV19 and TRBJ1-2, with 7 bases that match TRBD1. J was trimmed by 3 bases and V by 10 bases; bases with no gene match: 11. Germline-derived CDR1 and CDR2 are LNHDA and SQIVND (reference sequence). The CDR3 runs 14 residues.

V usage is TRBV4-3 and J usage is TRBJ2-1; D is unresolved. Germline assignment: CDR1 LGHNA and CDR2 YSLEER. The CDR3 consists of 14 residues. The germline V and J ends were trimmed by 0 bases and 7 bases, with 10 bases remaining between them. CDR3 in amino acids: CASSQDSRPNEQFF. The CDR3 DNA sequence: TGCGCCAGCAGCCAAGATAGCAGGCCGAATGAGCAGTTCTTC.

V gene TRBV5-1 combines with J gene TRBJ2-5; 8 bases are a match to TRBD2. The V and J ends lost 8 bases and 4 bases, in that order; junction bases with no gene match: 13. The CDR3 spans 15 residues. CDR1 and CDR2 (germline): SGHRS, YFSETQ. CDR3 bases: TGCGCCAGTACAAGGTGGTTAGCGGGGCTAGAGACCCAGTACTTC. Encoded protein: CASTRWLAGLETQYF.

The chain joins TRBV6-2 or TRBV6-3 to TRBJ2-7, with D unresolved. The CDR3 is made up of 14 amino acids. Trimming took 0 bases from V and 2 from J, leaving 8 bases between them. Germline V gene data show CDR1 as MNHEY and CDR2 as SVGEGT. CDR3 DNA sequence: TGTGCCAGCAGTTACTCGGGGATGCCCTACGAGCAGTACTTC. Its protein product is CASSYSGMPYEQYF.

V gene TRBV5-4 combines with J gene TRBJ1-1, with D tentatively TRBD1 (5 bases). V lost 6 bases to trimming and J lost 1 base, with 10 bases between them. This CDR3 has 13 residues. Germline V gene data show CDR1 as SGHNT and CDR2 as YYREEE (reference sequence). The chain's CDR3 is CASTLDRNTEAFF. In DNA form, the CDR3 reads TGTGCCAGCACTCTCGACAGGAACACTGAAGCTTTCTTT.

This clonotype is a singleton in its sample. The gene calls are TRBV29-1 and TRBJ1-4, with TRBD1 identical over 7 bases. The CDR3 is 11 amino acids. Trimming at V came to 8 bases and at J to 7 bases, leaving 4 bases not matched to a gene. Germline lookup yields CDR1 SQVTM and CDR2 ANQGSEA. CDR3 in amino acids: CSSRTGEKLFF. DNA for the CDR3: TGCAGCTCTCGGACAGGTGAAAAACTGTTTTTT.

V and J are TRBV5-5 and TRBJ2-3; no clear D gene. The CDR3 is 14 amino acids. V gave up 0 bases and J gave up 2 bases, with 7 bases separating them. CDR1 and CDR2 (germline): SGHKS, YYEKEE (reference sequence). The CDR3 DNA reads TGTGCCAGCAGCTTGGTGTTCTCCACAGATACGCAGTATTTT. Translated: CASSLVFSTDTQYF.

The chain uses TRBV9 and TRBJ1-1, with 8 bases fitting TRBD1. CDR3 length equals 14 residues. V gave up 5 bases and J gave up 0 bases; unmatched junction bases: 3. Germline V gene data show CDR1 as SGDLS and CDR2 as YYNGEE. Written as DNA, the CDR3 is TGTGCCAGCAGTGTGACAGGGGTGAACACTGAAGCTTTCTTT. Its translation: CASSVTGVNTEAFF. Based on the CDR3 plus reference TRBV9 and TRBJ1-1, the full variable domain is DSGVTQTPKHLITATGQRVTLRCSPRSGDLSVYWYQQSLDQGLQFLIQYYNGEERAKGNILERFSAQQFPDLHSELNLSSLELGDSALYFCASSVTGVNTEAFFGQGTRLTVV.

The gene calls are TRBV20-1 and TRBJ1-4; no definite D call. The CDR3 length is 14 residues. Trimming cost V 5 bases and J 3 bases, with 13 bases left between them. Germline-derived CDR1 and CDR2 are DFQATT and SNEGSKA (reference sequence). This CDR3 is CSASLTEANEKLFF. CDR3 nucleotide sequence: TGCAGTGCTTCCCTGACGGAGGCTAATGAAAAACTGTTTTTT.

The rearrangement links TRBV20-1 to TRBJ2-3; 10 nucleotides agree with TRBD2. With V trimmed by 3 bases and J by 0 bases, 9 bases remained unmatched. The V gene's germline CDR1 is DFQATT and CDR2 SNEGSKA (reference sequence). The CDR3 is 17 residues long. The CDR3 loop reads CSARGTSGASSTDTQYF. The CDR3 DNA sequence: TGCAGTGCTAGGGGAACTAGCGGGGCATCTAGCACAGATACGCAGTATTTT.